This T cell receptor beta chain was recovered during a study of T cell repertoires in cytomegalovirus infection. Study-level points and caveats: Predominance within the ex vivo response was attributable to HLA-C-restricted CMV-specific TCR beta clonotypes.

Notes on this clonotype: The antigen remains unidentified.

From the reads, TCRdb called clonotypes with MiXCR, one entry per CDR3 protein. Of hundreds of thousands of distinct CDR3 sequences detected, approximately 40% appear once; the ten largest clones hold around two fifths. V was trimmed by 3 bases and J by 2 bases, leaving 21 bases between them. CDR3 length: 17 amino acids. The germline V gene encodes CDR1 DFQATT and CDR2 SNEGSKA (reference sequence). This TCR derives from a human donor in good health (CMV status not recorded). Some clones in this sample may be carry-over from other donors' samples. V is TRBV20-1 and J is TRBJ2-3, with D perhaps TRBD1 or TRBD2 (5 bases each). The specimen comprised cultured PBMCs, sampled from culture after CMV antigen stimulation. The CDR3 spells CSASSPPGPGATDTQYF. The CDR3 DNA reads as TGCAGTGCTAGTTCCCCCCCGGGACCCGGAGCCACAGATACGCAGTATTTT.